This TCR beta chain comes out of a study of vaccination effects on CD4 cells after COVID-19. Repertoires were generated with immunoSEQ multiplex PCR, while TCRdb's copy carries only in-frame clones and drops some. Of over 45,000 clones in the sample, 70% to 80% were seen once. With 10 to 11 days of culture completed, CD4+ T cells were isolated. V gave up 3 bases and J gave up 8 bases; unmatched junction bases: 7. The CDR3 sequence is 13 residues long. The germline CDR1 and CDR2 sequences are SQVTM and ANQGSEA. A remark on this clone: Its antigen is still unknown.

The sequenced sample was CD4+ T cells from PBMCs cultured without peptide, obtained before COVID-19 vaccination. The chain joins TRBV29-1 to TRBJ2-1; TRBD1 aligns across 7 bases. The sequence came from a human donor who received a COVID-19 vaccine. The CDR3 sequence: CSVDETGIDEQFF. In DNA form, the CDR3 reads TGCAGCGTTGACGAGACAGGGATCGATGAGCAGTTCTTC.